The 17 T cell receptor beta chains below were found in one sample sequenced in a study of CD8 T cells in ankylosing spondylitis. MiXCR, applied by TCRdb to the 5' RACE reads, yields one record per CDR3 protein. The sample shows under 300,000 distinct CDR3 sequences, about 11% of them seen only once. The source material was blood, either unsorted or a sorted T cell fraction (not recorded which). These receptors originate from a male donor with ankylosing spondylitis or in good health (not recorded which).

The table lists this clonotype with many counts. The CDR3 spells CASSHETGEQYF. DNA of the CDR3: TGTGCCAGCAGCCATGAAACAGGCGAGCAGTACTTC. The J gene is TRBJ2-7, the V gene TRBV7-6; D might be TRBD1 (5 bases). Germline loops: CDR1 SGHVS, CDR2 FNYEAQ. V was shortened by 5 bases and J by 6 bases, with 11 bases between the two germline ends. This CDR3 has 12 amino acids.

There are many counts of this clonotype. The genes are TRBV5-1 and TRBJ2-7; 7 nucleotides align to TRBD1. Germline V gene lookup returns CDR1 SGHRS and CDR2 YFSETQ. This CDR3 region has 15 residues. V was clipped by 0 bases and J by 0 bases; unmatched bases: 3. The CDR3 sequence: CASSLAGTASYEQYF. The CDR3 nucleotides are TGCGCCAGCAGCTTGGCCGGGACAGCCTCCTACGAGCAGTACTTC. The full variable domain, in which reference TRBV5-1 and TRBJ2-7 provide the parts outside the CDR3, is KAGVTQTPRYLIKTRGQQVTLSCSPISGHRSVSWYQQTPGQGLQFLFEYFSETQRNKGNFPGRFSGRQFSNSRSEMNVSTLELGDSALYLCASSLAGTASYEQYFGPGTRLTVT.

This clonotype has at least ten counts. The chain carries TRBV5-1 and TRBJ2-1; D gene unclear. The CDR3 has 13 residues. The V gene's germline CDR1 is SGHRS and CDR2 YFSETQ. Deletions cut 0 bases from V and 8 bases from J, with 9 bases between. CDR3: CASSLVENHEQFF. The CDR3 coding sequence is TGCGCCAGCAGCTTGGTTGAGAACCATGAGCAGTTCTTC.

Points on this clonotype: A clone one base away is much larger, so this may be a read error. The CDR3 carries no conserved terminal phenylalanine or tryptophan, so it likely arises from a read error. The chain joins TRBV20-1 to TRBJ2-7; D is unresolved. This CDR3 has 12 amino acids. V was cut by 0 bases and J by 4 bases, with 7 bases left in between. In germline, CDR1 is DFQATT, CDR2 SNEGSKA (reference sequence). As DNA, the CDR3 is TGCAGTGCTAGAGAGACGGGTTACGAGCAGTACTAC. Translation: CSARETGYEQYY.

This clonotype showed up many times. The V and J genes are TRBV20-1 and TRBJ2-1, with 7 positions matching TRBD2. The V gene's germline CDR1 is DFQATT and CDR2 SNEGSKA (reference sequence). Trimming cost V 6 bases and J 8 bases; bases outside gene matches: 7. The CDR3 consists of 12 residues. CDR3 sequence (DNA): TGCAGTGCCAGGACTAGTGGTTATGAGCAGTTCTTC. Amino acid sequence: CSARTSGYEQFF.

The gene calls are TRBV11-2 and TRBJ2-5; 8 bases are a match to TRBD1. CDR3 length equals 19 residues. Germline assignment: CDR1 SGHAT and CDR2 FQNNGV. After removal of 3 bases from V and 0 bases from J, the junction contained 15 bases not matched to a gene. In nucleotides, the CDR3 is TGTGCCAGCAGCTTCCCCAAAGACACGGACAGGGACAACCAAGAGACCCAGTACTTC. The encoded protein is CASSFPKDTDRDNQETQYF. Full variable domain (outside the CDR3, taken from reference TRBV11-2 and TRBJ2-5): EAGVAQSPRYKIIEKRQSVAFWCNPISGHATLYWYQQILGQGPKLLIQFQNNGVVDDSQLPKDRFSAERLKGVDSTLKIQPAKLEDSAVYLCASSFPKDTDRDNQETQYFGPGTRLLVL.

CDR3 sequence: CASSLMFTDRGANVLTF. The CDR3 DNA sequence: TGCGCCAGCAGCTTGATGTTTACCGATCGCGGGGCCAACGTCCTGACTTTC. V is TRBV5-1 and J is TRBJ2-6, with D uncertain. V gave up 1 base and J gave up 4 bases, with 15 bases separating them. The CDR3 runs 17 residues. Germline CDR1 is SGHRS and CDR2 is YFSETQ.

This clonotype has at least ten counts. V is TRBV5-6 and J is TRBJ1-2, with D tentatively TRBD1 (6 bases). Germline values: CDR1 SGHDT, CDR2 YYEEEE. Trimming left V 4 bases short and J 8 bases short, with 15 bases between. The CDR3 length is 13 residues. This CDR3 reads CASSTPGTPGYTF. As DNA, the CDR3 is TGTGCCAGCAGCACCCCGGGGACACCGGGCTACACCTTC.

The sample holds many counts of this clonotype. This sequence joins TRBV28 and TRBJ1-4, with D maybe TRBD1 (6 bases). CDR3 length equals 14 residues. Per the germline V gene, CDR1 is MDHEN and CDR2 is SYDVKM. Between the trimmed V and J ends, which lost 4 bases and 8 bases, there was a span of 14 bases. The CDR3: CASSWMGAQEKLFF. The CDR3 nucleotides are TGTGCCAGCAGTTGGATGGGGGCTCAAGAAAAACTGTTTTTT.

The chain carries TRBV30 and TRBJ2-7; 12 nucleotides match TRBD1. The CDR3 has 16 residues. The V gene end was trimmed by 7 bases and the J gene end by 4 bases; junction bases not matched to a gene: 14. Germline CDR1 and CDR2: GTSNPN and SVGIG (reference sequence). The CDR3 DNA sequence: TGTGCCTTTTCCAAAGAAATGGGACAGGGGGCGTACGAGCAGTACTTC. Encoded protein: CAFSKEMGQGAYEQYF. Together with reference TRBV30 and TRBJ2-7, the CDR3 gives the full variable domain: SQTIHQWPATLVQPVGSPLSLECTVEGTSNPNLYWYRQAAGRGLQLLFYSVGIGQISSEVPQNLSASRPQDRQFILSSKKLLLSDSGFYLCAFSKEMGQGAYEQYFGPGTRLTVT.

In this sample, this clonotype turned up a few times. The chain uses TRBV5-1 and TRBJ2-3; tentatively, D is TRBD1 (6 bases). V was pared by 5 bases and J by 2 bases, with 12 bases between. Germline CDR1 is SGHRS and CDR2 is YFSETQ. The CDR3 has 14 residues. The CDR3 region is CASRLTGYTDTQYF. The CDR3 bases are TGCGCCAGCAGATTAACAGGGTACACAGATACGCAGTATTTT.

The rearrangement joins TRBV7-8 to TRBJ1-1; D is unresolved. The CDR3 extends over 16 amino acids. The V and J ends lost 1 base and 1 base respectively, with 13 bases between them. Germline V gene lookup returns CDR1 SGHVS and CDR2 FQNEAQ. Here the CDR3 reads CASSLGWPGGNTEAFF. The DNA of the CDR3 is TGTGCCAGCAGCTTAGGTTGGCCAGGAGGGAACACTGAAGCTTTCTTT. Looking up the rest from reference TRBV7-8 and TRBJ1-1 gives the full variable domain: GAGVSQSPRYKVAKRGQDVALRCDPISGHVSLFWYQQALGQGPEFLTYFQNEAQLDKSGLPSDRFFAERPEGSVSTLKIQRTQQEDSAVYLCASSLGWPGGNTEAFFGQGTRLTVV.

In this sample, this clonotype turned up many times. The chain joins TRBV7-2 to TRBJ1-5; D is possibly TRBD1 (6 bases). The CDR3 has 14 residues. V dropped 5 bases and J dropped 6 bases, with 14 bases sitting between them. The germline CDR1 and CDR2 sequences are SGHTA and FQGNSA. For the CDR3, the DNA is TGTGCCAGCAGCGACCCAGGGGTAGGTCAGCCCCAGCATTTT. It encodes CASSDPGVGQPQHF.

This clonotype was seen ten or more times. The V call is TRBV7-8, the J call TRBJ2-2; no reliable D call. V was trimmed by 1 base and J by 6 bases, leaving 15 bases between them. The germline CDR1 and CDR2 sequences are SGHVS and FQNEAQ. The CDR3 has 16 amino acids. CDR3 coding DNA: TGTGCCAGCAGCTTAGTTCCACAGACCTGGGCCGGGGAGCTGTTTTTT. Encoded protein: CASSLVPQTWAGELFF.

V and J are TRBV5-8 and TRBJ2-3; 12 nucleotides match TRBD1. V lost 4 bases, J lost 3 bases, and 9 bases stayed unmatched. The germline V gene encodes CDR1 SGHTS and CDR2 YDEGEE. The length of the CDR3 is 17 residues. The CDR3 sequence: CASSAGTGGRRTDTQYF. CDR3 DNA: TGTGCCAGCAGCGCCGGGACAGGGGGCCGGAGAACAGATACGCAGTATTTT.

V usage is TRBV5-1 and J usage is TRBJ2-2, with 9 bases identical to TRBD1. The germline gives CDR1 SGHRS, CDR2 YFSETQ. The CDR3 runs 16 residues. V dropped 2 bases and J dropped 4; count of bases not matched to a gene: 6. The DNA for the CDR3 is TGCGCCAGCAGCTTACAGGGGGCGCGTATCACCGGGGAGCTGTTTTTT. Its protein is CASSLQGARITGELFF.

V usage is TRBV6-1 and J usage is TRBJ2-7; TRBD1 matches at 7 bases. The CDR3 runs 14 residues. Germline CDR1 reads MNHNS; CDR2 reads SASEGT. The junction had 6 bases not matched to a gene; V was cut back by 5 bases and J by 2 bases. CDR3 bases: TGTGCCAGCAGTACAAGGACAGGTACCTACGAGCAGTACTTC. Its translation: CASSTRTGTYEQYF.